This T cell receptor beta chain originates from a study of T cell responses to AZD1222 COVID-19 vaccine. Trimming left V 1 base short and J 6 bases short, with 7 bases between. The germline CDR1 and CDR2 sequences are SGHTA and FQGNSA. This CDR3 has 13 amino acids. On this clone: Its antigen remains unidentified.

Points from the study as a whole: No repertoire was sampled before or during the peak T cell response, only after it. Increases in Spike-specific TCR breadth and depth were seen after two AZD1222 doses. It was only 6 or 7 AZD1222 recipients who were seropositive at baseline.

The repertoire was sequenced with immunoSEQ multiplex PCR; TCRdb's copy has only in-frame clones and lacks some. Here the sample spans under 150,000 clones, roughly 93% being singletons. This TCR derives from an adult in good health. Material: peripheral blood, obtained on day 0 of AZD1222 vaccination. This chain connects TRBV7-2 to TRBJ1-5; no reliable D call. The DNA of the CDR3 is TGTGCCAGCAGCTTAGGGGTAGTTCAGCCCCAGCATTTT. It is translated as CASSLGVVQPQHF.